The T cell receptor beta chain under discussion was sequenced for a study of tumor and adjacent non-tumor tissue in lung cancer. Study outcomes and limitations: Patients with more diverse tumor TCRs had worse survival.

No cell sorting was done before RNA was extracted from the tissue. TCRbeta libraries were built with three rounds of nested PCR, modified from ARM-PCR. TCRdb re-analysed the multiplex PCR reads in MiXCR, keeping a single row per CDR3 protein. The sample yields 65,000 to 95,000 distinct CDR3 sequences, roughly 80% seen once. Of note for this clonotype: Its antigen is as yet unknown. The junction departs from germline at one end; a sequencing error may be responsible.

CDR1 is SQVTM and CDR2 is ANQGSEA in the germline V gene. This CDR3 spans 16 amino acids. The sequencing input was lung tumor tissue. V gene TRBV29-1 combines with J gene TRBJ2-3; 11 bases agree with TRBD2. The receptor was isolated from a woman between 50 and 59 years old with non-small cell lung cancer. As DNA, the CDR3 is TGCAGCGCCCGTGGCTCAACTAGCGGGAGCACAGATACGAAGTATTTT. Encoded protein: CSARGSTSGSTDTKYF.